Shown below are 5 T cell receptor beta chains from a single sample sequenced in a study of T cells in Graves' hyperthyroidism and ophthalmopathy. RNA transcripts provided the source from which TCR beta CDR3 regions were amplified. Researchers ran a first-round RT-PCR on the TCR CDR3 using the HTBI primer set. TCRdb re-analysed the multiplex PCR reads in MiXCR, keeping a single row per CDR3 protein. The sample lists around 720,000 distinct CDR3 sequences, 35% occurring once. The sequenced sample consisted of blood. The receptor source for this set is a woman in her 40s with Graves' hyperthyroidism.

The CDR3 loop reads CAATQGQTSTEAFF. The CDR3 bases are TGTGCCGCCACCCAGGGACAGACCTCCACTGAAGCTTTCTTT. This rearrangement joins TRBV15 to TRBJ1-1; 7 positions match TRBD1. Germline V lookup: CDR1 LNHNV, CDR2 YYDKDF (reference sequence). V was clipped by 11 bases and J by 4 bases; unmatched bases: 13. The CDR3 runs to 14 residues.

The chain has TRBV19 and TRBJ2-7, with 9 bases that match TRBD1. Per germline, CDR1 LNHDA and CDR2 SQIVND (reference sequence). With V trimmed by 5 bases and J by 4 bases, 9 bases remained unmatched. There are 15 residues in the CDR3. CDR3 in DNA: TGTGCCAGTAGTGACCGGGACAGGGTATCTTACGAGCAGTACTTC. Protein sequence: CASSDRDRVSYEQYF.

This clonotype was counted many times. The chain is built from TRBV2 and TRBJ1-5, with D maybe TRBD1 (5 bases). CDR3 length: 14 residues. Per the germline V gene, CDR1 is SNHLY and CDR2 is FYNNEI. V was pared by 4 bases and J by 0 bases, with 7 bases between. The CDR3 protein is CASSVGTSNQPQHF. The CDR3 region has the DNA TGTGCCAGCAGTGTCGGGACTAGCAATCAGCCCCAGCATTTT. Full variable domain (rest looked up from reference TRBV2 and TRBJ1-5): EPEVTQTPSHQVTQMGQEVILRCVPISNHLYFYWYRQILGQKVEFLVSFYNNEISEKSEIFDDQFSVERPDGSNFTLKIRSTKLEDSAMYFCASSVGTSNQPQHFGDGTRLSIL.

The chain couples TRBV19 to TRBJ1-5, with D tentatively TRBD1 (5 bases). The CDR3 runs to 18 residues. Trimming took 3 bases from V and 0 from J, leaving 18 bases between them. Germline values: CDR1 LNHDA, CDR2 SQIVND (reference sequence). The CDR3 protein is CASSIMGPHSYSNQPQHF. The CDR3 DNA is TGTGCCAGTAGTATCATGGGACCTCATTCATATAGCAATCAGCCCCAGCATTTT.

This clonotype was observed a single time. One end of the junction does not line up with germline, which may come from a read error. The chain combines TRBV7-3 with TRBJ2-5; D remains unclear. Germline lookup yields CDR1 SGHTA and CDR2 FQGTGA. The CDR3 consists of 14 residues. The CDR3 DNA reads as TGTGCCAGCAGCTCGCGCGGACCTCAAGAGACCCAGCACTTC. Amino acids: CASSSRGPQETQHF.